The TCR beta chain described here comes from a study of shared clonotypes between healthy human individuals. TCRdb's table, derived via immunoSEQ multiplex PCR, lists solely in-frame clones and lacks some. The table includes some 2,500,000 clones, roughly 93% detected once. In regard to this clone: Other nucleotide sequences from this sample produce the same CDR3.

Trimming shortened V by 1 base and J by 1 base, and 2 bases separated the two germline ends. The CDR3 is 13 amino acids. CDR1 is SGHTA and CDR2 is FQGNSA in the germline V gene. Donors were healthy HIV-negative adults without recently reported acute infections or vaccinations. This receptor was obtained from a man between 18 and 35 years old in good health. Some clones in this sample may be carry-over from other donors' samples. What was sequenced was naive CD4+ T cells from PBMCs. Subset noted: CD45RA+ positively selected. The genes are TRBV7-2 and TRBJ1-5; unclear D gene. The CDR3 sequence is CASSLVSNQPQHF. Here the CDR3 DNA reads TGTGCCAGCAGCTTAGTAAGCAATCAGCCCCAGCATTTT.